This T cell receptor (beta chain) emerged from a study of blood T cell repertoires in COVID-19. Trimming stripped 3 bases from V and 5 bases from J, with 11 bases between. There are 13 residues in the CDR3. Germline CDR1 is KGHSH and CDR2 is LQKENI. In the study's own analysis: Reference gene primers were amplified, and this amplification served to estimate nucleated cell counts. The assay was immunoSEQ multiplex PCR, and TCRdb's table has in-frame clones only and misses some. V, J and clone size are taken as reported in that table, and D and trimming were inferred from the DNA itself. This table has 70,000 or so clones, 75% to 90% appearing once. This clone was picked up one time.

The clonotype comes from an elderly woman with active or convalescent COVID-19. Sequenced sample: peripheral blood. The chain uses TRBV18 and TRBJ2-7; D unclear. CDR3 protein: CASSPLSVHEQYF. The CDR3 DNA is TGTGCCAGCTCACCCTTATCGGTCCACGAGCAGTACTTC.